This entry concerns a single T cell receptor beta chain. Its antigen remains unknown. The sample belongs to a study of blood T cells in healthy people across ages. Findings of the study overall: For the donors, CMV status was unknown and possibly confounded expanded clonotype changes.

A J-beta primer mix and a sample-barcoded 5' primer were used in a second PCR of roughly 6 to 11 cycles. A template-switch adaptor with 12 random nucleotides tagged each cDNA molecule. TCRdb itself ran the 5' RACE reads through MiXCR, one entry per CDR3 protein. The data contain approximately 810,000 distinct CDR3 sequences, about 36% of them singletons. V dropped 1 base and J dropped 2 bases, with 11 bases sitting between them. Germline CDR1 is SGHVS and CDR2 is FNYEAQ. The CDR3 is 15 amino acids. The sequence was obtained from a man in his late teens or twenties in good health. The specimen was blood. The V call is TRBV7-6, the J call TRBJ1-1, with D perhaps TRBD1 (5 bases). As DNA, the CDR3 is TGTGCCAGCAGCTTAGGTAGCCAGGGTAACACTGAAGCTTTCTTT. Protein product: CASSLGSQGNTEAFF.